These 8 T cell receptor beta chains share one sample of origin, sequenced in a study of T cells after yellow fever vaccination. MiXCR, run by TCRdb on the 5' RACE reads, gives a single entry per CDR3 protein. This table holds about 320,000 distinct CDR3 sequences, roughly 4.3% found once. This sample comprised PBMCs, obtained 15 days after the yellow fever booster vaccination. These receptors were obtained from a man aged 18 to 30 who received the YFV17D yellow fever vaccine.

At least ten counts were recorded for this clonotype. V gene TRBV10-3 combines with J gene TRBJ2-7, with D perhaps TRBD1 or TRBD2 (5 bases each). Germline V lookup: CDR1 ENHRY, CDR2 SYGVKD. The CDR3 has 15 amino acids. V was cut by 11 bases and J by 0 bases, with 20 bases left in between. The CDR3 DNA sequence: TGTGCCGCAAGTGCTGGGACGGGGACCTCCTACGAGCAGTACGTC. Protein sequence: CAASAGTGTSYEQYV.

This clonotype was seen more than once but under ten times. V gene TRBV7-9 combines with J gene TRBJ1-2; TRBD1 matches at 7 bases. The CDR3 totals 14 residues. The J segment lost 5 bases and the V segment lost 5 bases, leaving 8 bases of the junction unmatched. Germline V CDR1 and CDR2: SEHNR, FQNEAQ (reference sequence). This CDR3 reads CASSQGGAGYGYTF. In DNA form, the CDR3 reads TGTGCCAGCAGCCAAGGGGGCGCGGGATATGGCTACACCTTC.

V gene TRBV12-3 or TRBV12-4 combines with J gene TRBJ2-2; D gene ambiguous. Between the trimmed V and J ends, which lost 3 bases and 2 bases, there was a span of 10 bases. This CDR3 has 15 amino acids. The CDR3 sequence is CASSFSQINTGELFF. CDR3 sequence (DNA): TGTGCCAGCAGTTTCAGCCAGATCAACACCGGGGAGCTGTTTTTT.

This clonotype occurred a few times. The chain uses TRBV6-2 or TRBV6-3 and TRBJ2-7; 7 bases agree with TRBD1. Germline values: CDR1 MNHEY, CDR2 SVGEGT. Germline trimming cut 7 bases from V and 4 bases from J; bases unmatched to any gene: 19. The CDR3 runs to 17 residues. The CDR3 region is CASTPWAGGSRIYEQYF. The DNA for the CDR3 is TGTGCCAGCACCCCCTGGGCAGGGGGAAGCCGGATTTACGAGCAGTACTTC.

This clonotype was detected a few times. V gene TRBV6-5 combines with J gene TRBJ1-6; tentatively, D is TRBD1 (6 bases). Trimming took off 7 bases at V and 9 bases at J, with 10 bases between the two ends. Looked up from germline, CDR1 is MNHEY and CDR2 is SVGAGI. The CDR3 runs 12 residues. CDR3 DNA: TGTGCCAGCACCCAGGGGCGTTCACCCCTCCACTTT. Protein product: CASTQGRSPLHF.

This clonotype was seen more than once but under ten times. The chain has TRBV20-1 and TRBJ2-7; D is uncertain. CDR1 is DFQATT and CDR2 is SNEGSKA in the germline V gene (reference sequence). The CDR3 spans 12 residues. With 6 bases removed from V and 7 bases from J, the gap between germline ends came to 16 bases. CDR3 DNA sequence: TGCAGTGCGCGGCTCCCCGGGTCAGAGCAGTACTTC. It yields the protein CSARLPGSEQYF.

Many counts were recorded for this clonotype. The chain uses TRBV5-1 and TRBJ1-6; perhaps TRBD1 as D (5 bases). Germline assignment: CDR1 SGHRS and CDR2 YFSETQ. V lost 0 bases and J 10 bases, leaving 14 bases between the germline ends. The CDR3 has 15 amino acids. As DNA, the CDR3 is TGCGCCAGCAGCTTGGATGGGGGGTTCGGGTCACCCCTCCACTTT. This sequence encodes CASSLDGGFGSPLHF.

The chain joins TRBV25-1 to TRBJ1-1; D possibly corresponds to TRBD1 (5 bases). V dropped 10 bases and J dropped 1 base, with 19 bases sitting between them. Germline loops: CDR1 MGHDK, CDR2 SYGVNS. The CDR3 is made up of 15 amino acids. The CDR3 DNA is TGTGCCACCGTACCTCCGGGACGGGCGAACACTGAAGCTTTCTTT. This translates into CATVPPGRANTEAFF.